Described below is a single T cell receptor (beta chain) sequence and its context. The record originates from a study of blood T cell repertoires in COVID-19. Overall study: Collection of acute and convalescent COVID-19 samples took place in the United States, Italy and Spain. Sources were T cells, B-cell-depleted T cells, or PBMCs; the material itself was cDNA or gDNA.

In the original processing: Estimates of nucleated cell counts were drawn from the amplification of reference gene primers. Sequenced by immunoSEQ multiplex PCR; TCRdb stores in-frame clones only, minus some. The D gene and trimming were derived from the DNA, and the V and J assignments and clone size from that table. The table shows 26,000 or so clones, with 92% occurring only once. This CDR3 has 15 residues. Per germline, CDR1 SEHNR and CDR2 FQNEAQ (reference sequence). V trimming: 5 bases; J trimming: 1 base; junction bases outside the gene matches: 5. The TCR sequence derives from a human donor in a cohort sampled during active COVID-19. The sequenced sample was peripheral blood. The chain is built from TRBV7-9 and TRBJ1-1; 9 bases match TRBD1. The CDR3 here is CASSQPGQGNTEAFF. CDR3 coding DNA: TGTGCCAGCAGCCAGCCGGGACAGGGGAACACTGAAGCTTTCTTT.